This T cell receptor beta chain was sequenced for a study of OX40 agonist ivuxolimab in advanced cancers. The overall study: At 0.01 to 10 mg/kg, ivuxolimab was administered intravenously to patients every 2 weeks.

Whole-study findings and limits: In general, CD8+ T cells held more expanded clones than CD4+ did, on average.

About this clone itself: Its antigen is not known.

Produced via immunoSEQ multiplex PCR; TCRdb's table is partial and in-frame only. This table has about 80,000 clones, around 87% appearing once. Blood was sampled at baseline, cycle 4 day 1, and cycle 7 day 1. Trimming left V 1 base short and J 1 base short, with 15 bases between. Germline V lookup: CDR1 SGHDN, CDR2 FVKESK. This CDR3 region has 17 residues. The V and J genes are TRBV14 and TRBJ2-3; D may be TRBD2 (6 bases). This sequence originates from an adult with an advanced solid tumor such as melanoma, head and neck, liver or kidney cancer. The material was CD4+ or CD8+ T cells sorted from blood, obtained in a trial of the OX40 agonist ivuxolimab. The CDR3 is CASSQVTGSLGTDTQYF. The CDR3 bases are TGTGCCAGCAGCCAAGTGACCGGGAGTCTAGGCACAGATACGCAGTATTTT.